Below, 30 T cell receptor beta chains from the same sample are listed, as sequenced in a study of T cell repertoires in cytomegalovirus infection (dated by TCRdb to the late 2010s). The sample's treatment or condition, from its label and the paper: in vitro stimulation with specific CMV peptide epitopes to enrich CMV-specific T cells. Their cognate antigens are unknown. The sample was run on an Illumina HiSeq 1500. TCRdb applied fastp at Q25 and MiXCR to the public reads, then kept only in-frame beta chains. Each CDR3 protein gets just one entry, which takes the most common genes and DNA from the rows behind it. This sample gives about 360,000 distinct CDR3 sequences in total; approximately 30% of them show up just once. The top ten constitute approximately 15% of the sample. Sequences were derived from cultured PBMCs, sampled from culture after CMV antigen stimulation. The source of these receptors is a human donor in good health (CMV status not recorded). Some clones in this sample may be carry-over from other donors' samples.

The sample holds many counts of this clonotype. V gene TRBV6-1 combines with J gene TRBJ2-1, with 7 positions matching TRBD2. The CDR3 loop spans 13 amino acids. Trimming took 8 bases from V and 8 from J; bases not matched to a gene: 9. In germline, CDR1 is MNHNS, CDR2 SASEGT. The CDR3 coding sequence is TGTGCCAGCGGGAGGGCCACGTTTGATGAGCAGTTCTTC. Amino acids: CASGRATFDEQFF.

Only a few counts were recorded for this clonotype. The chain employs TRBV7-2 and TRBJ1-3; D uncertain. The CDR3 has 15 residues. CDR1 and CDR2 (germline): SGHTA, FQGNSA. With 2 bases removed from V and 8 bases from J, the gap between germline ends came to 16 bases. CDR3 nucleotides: TGTGCCAGCAGCTTATTGAACTACATCACGGACACCATATATTTT. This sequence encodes CASSLLNYITDTIYF.

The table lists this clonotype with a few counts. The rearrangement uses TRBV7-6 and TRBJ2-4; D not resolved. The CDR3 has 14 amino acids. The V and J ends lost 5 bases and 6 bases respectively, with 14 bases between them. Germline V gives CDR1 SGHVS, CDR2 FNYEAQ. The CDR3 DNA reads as TGTGCCAGCAGCCCGGGCCCGAGTGGAAACATTCAGTACTTC. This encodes CASSPGPSGNIQYF.

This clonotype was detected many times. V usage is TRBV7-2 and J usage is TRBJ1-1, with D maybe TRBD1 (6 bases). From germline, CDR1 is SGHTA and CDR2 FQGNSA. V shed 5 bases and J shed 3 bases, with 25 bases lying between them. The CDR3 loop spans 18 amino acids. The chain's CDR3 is CASSPGGLRWGADTEAFF. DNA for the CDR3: TGTGCCAGCAGCCCCGGCGGTTTGAGGTGGGGGGCCGACACTGAAGCTTTCTTT.

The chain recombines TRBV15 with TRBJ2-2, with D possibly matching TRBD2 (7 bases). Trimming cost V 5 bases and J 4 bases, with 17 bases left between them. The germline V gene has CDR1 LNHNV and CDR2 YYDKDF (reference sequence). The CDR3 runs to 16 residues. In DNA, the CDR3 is TGTGCCACCAGCCTGGGGGGGGCGGCCCCCACCGGGGAGCTGTTTTTT. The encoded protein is CATSLGGAAPTGELFF.

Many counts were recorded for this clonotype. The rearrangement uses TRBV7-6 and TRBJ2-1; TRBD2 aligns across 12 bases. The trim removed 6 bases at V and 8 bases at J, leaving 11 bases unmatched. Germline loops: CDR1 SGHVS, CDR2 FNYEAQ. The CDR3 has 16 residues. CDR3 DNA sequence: TGTGCCAGCAGTCGAGGGACTAGCGGGTCGGGCGATGAGCAGTTCTTC. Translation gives CASSRGTSGSGDEQFF.

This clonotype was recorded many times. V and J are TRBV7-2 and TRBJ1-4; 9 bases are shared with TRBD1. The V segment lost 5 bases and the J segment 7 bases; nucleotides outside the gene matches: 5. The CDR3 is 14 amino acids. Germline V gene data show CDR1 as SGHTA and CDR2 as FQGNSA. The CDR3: CASSRDRGGEKLFF. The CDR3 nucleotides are TGTGCCAGCAGCCGCGACAGGGGGGGTGAAAAACTGTTTTTT.

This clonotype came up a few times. The CDR3 DNA reads TGTGCCAGTAGCTACCAGTGGGGGGACAATCAGCCCCAGCATTTT. Residues: CASSYQWGDNQPQHF. This chain joins TRBV19 and TRBJ1-5; a possible D gene is TRBD1 (5 bases). CDR1 LNHDA and CDR2 SQIVND come from the germline V gene (reference sequence). V shed 6 bases and J shed 3 bases, with 15 bases lying between them. The CDR3 is made up of 15 amino acids.

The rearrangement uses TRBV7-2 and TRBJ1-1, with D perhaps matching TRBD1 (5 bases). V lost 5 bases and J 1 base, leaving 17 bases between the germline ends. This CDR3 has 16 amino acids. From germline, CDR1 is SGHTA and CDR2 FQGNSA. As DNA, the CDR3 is TGTGCCAGCAGCATAAAGACGGGCAGGGCGAACACTGAAGCTTTCTTT. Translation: CASSIKTGRANTEAFF.

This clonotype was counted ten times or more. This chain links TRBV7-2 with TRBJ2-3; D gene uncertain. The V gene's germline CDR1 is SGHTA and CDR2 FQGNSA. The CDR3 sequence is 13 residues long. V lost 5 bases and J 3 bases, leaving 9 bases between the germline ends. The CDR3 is CASSERWTDTQYF. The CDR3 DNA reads TGTGCCAGCAGCGAACGATGGACAGATACGCAGTATTTT.

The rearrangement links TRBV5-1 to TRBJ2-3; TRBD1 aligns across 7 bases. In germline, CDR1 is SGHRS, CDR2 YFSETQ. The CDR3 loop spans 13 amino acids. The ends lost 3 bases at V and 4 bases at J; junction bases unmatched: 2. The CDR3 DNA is TGCGCCAGCAGCTGGCAGGGGGCAGATACGCAGTATTTT. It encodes CASSWQGADTQYF.

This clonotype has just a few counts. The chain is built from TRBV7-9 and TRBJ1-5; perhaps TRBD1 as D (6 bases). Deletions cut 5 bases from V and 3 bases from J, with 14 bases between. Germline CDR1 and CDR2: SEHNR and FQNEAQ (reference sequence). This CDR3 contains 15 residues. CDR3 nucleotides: TGTGCCAGCAGCCCCAGGGGAGTGGCCAATCAGCCCCAGCATTTT. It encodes CASSPRGVANQPQHF. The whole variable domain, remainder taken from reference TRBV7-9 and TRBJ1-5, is DTGVSQNPRHKITKRGQNVTFRCDPISEHNRLYWYRQTLGQGPEFLTYFQNEAQLEKSRLLSDRFSAERPKGSFSTLEIQRTEQGDSAMYLCASSPRGVANQPQHFGDGTRLSIL.

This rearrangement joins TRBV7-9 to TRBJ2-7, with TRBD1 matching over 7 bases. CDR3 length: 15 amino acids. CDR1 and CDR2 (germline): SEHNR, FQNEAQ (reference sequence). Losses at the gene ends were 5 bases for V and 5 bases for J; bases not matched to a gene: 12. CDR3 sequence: CASSRRTGGLNEQYF. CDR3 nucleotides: TGTGCCAGCAGCCGACGGACAGGAGGTCTGAACGAGCAGTACTTC.

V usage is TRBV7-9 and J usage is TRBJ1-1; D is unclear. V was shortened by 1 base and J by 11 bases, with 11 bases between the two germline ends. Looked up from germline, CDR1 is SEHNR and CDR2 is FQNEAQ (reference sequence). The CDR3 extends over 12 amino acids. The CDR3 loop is CASSLEGARAFF. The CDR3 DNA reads TGTGCCAGCAGCTTAGAAGGAGCGAGGGCTTTCTTT.

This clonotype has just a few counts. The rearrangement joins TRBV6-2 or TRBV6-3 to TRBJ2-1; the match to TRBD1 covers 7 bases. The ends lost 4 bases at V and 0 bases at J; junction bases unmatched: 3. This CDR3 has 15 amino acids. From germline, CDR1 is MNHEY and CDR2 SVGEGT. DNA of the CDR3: TGTGCCAGCAGTTTCCGGGACAGCTCCTACAATGAGCAGTTCTTC. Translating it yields CASSFRDSSYNEQFF.

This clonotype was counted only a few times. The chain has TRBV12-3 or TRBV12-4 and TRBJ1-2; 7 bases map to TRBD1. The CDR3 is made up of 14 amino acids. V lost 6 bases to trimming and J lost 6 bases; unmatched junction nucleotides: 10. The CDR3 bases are TGTGCCAGCAGAATCCAGGGGGTGGGCGATGGCTACACCTTC. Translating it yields CASRIQGVGDGYTF.

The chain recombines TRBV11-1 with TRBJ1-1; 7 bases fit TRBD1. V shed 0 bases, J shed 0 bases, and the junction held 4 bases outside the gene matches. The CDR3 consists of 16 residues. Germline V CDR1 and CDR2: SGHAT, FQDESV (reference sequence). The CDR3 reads CASSLAGDSMNTEAFF. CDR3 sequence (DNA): TGTGCCAGCAGCTTAGCGGGGGACAGCATGAACACTGAAGCTTTCTTT.

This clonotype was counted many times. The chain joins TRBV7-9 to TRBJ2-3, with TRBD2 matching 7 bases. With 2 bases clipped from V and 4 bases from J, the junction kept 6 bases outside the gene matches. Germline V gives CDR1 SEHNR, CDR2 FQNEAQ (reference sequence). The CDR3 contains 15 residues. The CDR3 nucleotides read TGTGCCAGCAGCTTACAGCGGGACCCGCCAGATACGCAGTATTTT. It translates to CASSLQRDPPDTQYF.

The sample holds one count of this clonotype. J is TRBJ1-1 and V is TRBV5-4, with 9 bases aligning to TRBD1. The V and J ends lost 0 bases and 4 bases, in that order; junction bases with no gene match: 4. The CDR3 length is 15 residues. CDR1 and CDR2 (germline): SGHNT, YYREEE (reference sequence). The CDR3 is CASSLGQGGLTEAFF. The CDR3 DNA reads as TGTGCCAGCAGCTTGGGACAGGGGGGCCTCACTGAAGCTTTCTTT.

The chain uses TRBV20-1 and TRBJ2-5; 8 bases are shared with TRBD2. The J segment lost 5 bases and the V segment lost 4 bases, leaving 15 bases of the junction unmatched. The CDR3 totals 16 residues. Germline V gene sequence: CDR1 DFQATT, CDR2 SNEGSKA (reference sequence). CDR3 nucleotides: TGCAGTGCTAATGGCGCGGGACTAGAGGATTTGGAGACCCAGTACTTC. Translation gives CSANGAGLEDLETQYF.

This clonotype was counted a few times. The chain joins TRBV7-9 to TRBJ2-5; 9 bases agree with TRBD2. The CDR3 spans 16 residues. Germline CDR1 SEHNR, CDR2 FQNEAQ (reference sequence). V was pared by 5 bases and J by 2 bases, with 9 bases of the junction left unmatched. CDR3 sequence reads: CASSLSTSGSQETQYF. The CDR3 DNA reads TGTGCCAGCAGCCTGTCGACTAGCGGTTCGCAAGAGACCCAGTACTTC.

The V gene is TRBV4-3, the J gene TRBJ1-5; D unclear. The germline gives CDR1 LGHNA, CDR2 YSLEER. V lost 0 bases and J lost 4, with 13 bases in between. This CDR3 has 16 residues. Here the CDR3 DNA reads TGCGCCAGCAGCCAAGACGCGGGGAATAGAAATCAGCCCCAGCATTTT. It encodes CASSQDAGNRNQPQHF.

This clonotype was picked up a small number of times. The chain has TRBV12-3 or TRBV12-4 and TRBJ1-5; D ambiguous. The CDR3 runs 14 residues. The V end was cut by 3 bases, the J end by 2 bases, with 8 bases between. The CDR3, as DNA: TGTGCCAGCAGTTTTGCGCAGGGCAATCAGCCCCAGCATTTT. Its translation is CASSFAQGNQPQHF.

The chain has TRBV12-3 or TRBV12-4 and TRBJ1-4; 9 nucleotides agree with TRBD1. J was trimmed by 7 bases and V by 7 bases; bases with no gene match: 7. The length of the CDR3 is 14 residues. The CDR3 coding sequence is TGTGCCAGCACTTTCGGGACAGGGCGTGAAAAACTGTTTTTT. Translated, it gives CASTFGTGREKLFF.

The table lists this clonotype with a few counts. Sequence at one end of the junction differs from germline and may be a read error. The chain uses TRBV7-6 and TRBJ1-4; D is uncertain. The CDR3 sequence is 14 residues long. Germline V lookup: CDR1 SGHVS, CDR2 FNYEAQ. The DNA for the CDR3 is TGTGCTAGCAGCTTAGATGCACGGGGAACAAAACTGTTTTTT. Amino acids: CASSLDARGTKLFF.

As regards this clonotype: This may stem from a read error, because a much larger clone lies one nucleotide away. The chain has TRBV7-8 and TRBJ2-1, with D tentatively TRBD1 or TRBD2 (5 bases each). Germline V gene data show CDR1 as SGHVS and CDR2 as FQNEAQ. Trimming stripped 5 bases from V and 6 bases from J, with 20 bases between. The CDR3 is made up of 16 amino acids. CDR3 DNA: TGTGCCAGCAGCCCCCTAGGGACGCCTGGGGGCAATGAGCAGTTCTTC. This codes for CASSPLGTPGGNEQFF.

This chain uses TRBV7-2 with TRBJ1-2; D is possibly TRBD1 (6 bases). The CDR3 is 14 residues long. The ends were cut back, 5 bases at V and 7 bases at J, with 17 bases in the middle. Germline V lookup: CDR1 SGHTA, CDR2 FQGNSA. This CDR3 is CASSGQQGVGGYTF. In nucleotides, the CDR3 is TGTGCCAGCAGCGGTCAACAGGGAGTGGGTGGCTACACCTTC.

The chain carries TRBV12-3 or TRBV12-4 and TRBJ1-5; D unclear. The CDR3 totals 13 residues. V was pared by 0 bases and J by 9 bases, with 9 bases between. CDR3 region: CASSLAQAVPQHF. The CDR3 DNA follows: TGTGCCAGCAGTTTAGCGCAGGCGGTGCCCCAGCATTTT.

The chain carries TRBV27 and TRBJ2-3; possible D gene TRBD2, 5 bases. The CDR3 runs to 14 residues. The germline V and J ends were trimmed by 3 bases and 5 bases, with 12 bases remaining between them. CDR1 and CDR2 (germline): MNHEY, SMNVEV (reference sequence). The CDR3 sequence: CASSLWGERDTQYF. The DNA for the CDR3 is TGTGCCAGCAGTTTGTGGGGAGAGAGAGATACGCAGTATTTT.

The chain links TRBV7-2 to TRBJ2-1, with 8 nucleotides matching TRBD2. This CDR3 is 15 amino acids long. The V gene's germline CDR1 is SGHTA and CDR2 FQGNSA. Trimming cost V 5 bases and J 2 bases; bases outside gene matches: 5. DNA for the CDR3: TGTGCCAGCAGCCCCGTGACTAGCGCCTACAATGAGCAGTTCTTC. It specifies CASSPVTSAYNEQFF.